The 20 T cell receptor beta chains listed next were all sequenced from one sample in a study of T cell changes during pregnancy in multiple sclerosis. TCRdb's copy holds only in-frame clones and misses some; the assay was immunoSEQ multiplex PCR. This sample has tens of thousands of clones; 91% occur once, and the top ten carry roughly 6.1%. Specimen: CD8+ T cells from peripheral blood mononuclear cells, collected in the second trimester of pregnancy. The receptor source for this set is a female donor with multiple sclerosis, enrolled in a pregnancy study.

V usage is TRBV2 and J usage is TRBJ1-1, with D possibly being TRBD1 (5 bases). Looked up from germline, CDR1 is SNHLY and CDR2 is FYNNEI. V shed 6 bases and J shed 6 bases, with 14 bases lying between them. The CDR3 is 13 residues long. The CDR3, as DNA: TGTGCCAGCAGCCGGAACCTAGGGGCTGAAGCTTTCTTT. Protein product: CASSRNLGAEAFF.

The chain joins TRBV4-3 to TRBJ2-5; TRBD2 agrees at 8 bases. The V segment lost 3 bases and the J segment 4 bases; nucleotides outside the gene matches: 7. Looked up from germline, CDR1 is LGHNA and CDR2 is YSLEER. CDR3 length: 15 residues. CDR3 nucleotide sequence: TGCGCCAGCAGCCACCTCCGGGAGGGGGGAGAGACCCAGTACTTC. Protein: CASSHLREGGETQYF.

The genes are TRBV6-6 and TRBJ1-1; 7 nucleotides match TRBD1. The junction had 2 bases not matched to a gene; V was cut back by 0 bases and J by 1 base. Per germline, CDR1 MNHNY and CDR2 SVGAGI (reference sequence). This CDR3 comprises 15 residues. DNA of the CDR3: TGTGCCAGCAGTTACTCGACAGGGACGAACACTGAAGCTTTCTTT. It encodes CASSYSTGTNTEAFF.

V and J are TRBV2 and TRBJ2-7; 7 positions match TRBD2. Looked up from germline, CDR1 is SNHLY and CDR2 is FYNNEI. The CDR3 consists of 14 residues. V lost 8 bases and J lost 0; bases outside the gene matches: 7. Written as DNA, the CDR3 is TGTGCCAGCCAGCGGGGAGTTAGCTCCTACGAGCAGTACTTC. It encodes CASQRGVSSYEQYF.

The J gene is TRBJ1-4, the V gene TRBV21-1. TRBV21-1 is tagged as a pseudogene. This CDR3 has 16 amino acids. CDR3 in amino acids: CASSKDSGITNEKLFF. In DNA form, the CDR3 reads TGTGCCAGCAGCAAAGACTCGGGTATAACTAATGAAAAACTGTTTTTT.

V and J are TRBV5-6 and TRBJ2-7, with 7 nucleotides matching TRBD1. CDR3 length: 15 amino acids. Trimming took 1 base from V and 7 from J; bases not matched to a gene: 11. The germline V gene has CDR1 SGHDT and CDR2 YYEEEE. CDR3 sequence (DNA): TGTGCCAGCAGCTTGAAGGGACAGTCTCTGAGAGAGCAGTACTTC. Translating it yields CASSLKGQSLREQYF.

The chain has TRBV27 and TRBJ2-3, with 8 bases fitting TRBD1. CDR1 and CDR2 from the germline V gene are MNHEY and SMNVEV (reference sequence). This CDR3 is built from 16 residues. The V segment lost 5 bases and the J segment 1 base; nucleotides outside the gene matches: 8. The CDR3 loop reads CASSPAGGAGTDTQYF. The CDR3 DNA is TGTGCCAGCAGTCCTGCAGGGGGCGCGGGCACAGATACGCAGTATTTT.

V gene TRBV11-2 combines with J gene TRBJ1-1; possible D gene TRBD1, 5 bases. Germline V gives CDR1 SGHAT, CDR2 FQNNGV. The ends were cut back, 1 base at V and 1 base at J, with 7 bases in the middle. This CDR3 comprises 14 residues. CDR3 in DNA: TGTGCCAGCAGCTTAGCAGGGTGGAACACTGAAGCTTTCTTT. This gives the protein CASSLAGWNTEAFF.

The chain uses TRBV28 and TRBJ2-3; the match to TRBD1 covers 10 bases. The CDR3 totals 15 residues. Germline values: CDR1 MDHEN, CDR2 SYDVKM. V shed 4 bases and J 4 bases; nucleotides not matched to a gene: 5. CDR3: CASSSRDRGPDTQYF. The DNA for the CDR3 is TGTGCCAGCAGTTCTCGAGACAGGGGGCCAGATACGCAGTATTTT.

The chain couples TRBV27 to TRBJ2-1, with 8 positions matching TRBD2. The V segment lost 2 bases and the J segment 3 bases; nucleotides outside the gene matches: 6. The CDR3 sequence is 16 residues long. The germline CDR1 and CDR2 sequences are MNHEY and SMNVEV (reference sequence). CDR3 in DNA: TGTGCCAGCAGTTTAACCAGCGGGAGTCGCTACAATGAGCAGTTCTTC. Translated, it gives CASSLTSGSRYNEQFF.

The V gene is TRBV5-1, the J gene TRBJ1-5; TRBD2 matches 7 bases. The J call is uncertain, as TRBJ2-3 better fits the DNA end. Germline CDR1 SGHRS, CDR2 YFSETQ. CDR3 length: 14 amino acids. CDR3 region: CASSRTGGNQPQYF. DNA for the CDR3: TGCGCCAGCAGCAGGACGGGAGGAAATCAGCCCCAGTATTTT.

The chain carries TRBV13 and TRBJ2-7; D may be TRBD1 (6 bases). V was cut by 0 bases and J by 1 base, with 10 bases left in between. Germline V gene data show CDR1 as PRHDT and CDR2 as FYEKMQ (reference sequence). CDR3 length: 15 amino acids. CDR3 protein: CASSLGQGTSYEQYF. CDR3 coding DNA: TGTGCCAGCAGCTTAGGACAGGGAACTTCCTACGAGCAGTACTTC.

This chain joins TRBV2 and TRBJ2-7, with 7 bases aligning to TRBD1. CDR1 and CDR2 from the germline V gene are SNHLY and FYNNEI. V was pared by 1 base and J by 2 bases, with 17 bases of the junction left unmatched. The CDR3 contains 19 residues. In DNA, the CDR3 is TGTGCCAGCAGTGAAGTGTCCGGGACAGCCTCCGGTTTAGCCTACGAGCAGTACTTC. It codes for CASSEVSGTASGLAYEQYF.

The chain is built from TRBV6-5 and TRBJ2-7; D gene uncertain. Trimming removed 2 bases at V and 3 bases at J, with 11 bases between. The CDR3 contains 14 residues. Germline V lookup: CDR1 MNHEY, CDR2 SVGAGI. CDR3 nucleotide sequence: TGTGCCAGCAGTTACGGAGTCAGCCGCTACGAGCAGTACTTC. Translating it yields CASSYGVSRYEQYF.

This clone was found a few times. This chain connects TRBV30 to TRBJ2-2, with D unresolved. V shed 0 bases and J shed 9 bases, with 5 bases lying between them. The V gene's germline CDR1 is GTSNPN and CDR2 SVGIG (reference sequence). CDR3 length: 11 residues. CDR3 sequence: CAWSVSRELFF. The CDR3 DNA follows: TGTGCCTGGAGTGTTTCTAGGGAGCTGTTTTTT.

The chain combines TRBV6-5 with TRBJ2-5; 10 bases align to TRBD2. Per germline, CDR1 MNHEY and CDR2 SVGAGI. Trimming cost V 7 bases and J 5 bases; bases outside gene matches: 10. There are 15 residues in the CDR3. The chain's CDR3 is CASTPLAGVGETQYF. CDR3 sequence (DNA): TGTGCCAGCACCCCCCTAGCGGGAGTGGGGGAGACCCAGTACTTC.

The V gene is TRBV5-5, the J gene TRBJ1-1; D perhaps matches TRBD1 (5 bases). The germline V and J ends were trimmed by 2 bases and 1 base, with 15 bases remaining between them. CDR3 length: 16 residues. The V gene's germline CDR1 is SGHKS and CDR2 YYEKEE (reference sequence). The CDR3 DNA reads TGTGCCAGCAGCTTACCAAGAATAGGGGCGAACACTGAAGCTTTCTTT. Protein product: CASSLPRIGANTEAFF.

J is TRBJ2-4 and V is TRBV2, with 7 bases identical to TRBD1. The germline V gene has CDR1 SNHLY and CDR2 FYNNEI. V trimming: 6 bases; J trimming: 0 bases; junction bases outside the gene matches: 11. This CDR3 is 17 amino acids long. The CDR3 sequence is CASRGGRFVIAKNIQYF. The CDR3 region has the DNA TGTGCCAGCAGAGGGGGCCGGTTTGTAATAGCCAAAAACATTCAGTACTTC. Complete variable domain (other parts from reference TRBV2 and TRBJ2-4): EPEVTQTPSHQVTQMGQEVILRCVPISNHLYFYWYRQILGQKVEFLVSFYNNEISEKSEIFDDQFSVERPDGSNFTLKIRSTKLEDSAMYFCASRGGRFVIAKNIQYFGAGTRLSVL.

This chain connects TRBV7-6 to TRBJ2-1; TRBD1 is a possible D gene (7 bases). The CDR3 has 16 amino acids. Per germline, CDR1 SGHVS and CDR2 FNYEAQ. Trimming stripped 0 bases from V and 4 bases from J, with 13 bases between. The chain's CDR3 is CASSLAGGTAYNEQFF. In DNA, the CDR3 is TGTGCCAGCAGCTTAGCAGGGGGGACAGCGTACAATGAGCAGTTCTTC. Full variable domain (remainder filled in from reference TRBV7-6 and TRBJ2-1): GAGVSQSPRYKVTKRGQDVALRCDPISGHVSLYWYRQALGQGPEFLTYFNYEAQQDKSGLPNDRFSAERPEGSISTLTIQRTEQRDSAMYRCASSLAGGTAYNEQFFGPGTRLTVL.

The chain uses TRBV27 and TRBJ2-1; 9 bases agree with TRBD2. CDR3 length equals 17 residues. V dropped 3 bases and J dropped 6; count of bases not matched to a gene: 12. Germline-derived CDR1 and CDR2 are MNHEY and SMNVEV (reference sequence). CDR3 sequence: CASSFMPLWRGGNEQFF. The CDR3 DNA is TGTGCCAGCAGTTTCATGCCCCTCTGGCGGGGGGGCAATGAGCAGTTCTTC.